A single sample gave rise to the 21 T cell receptor beta chains below, sequenced in a study of T cells after yellow fever vaccination. TCRdb processed the 5' RACE reads anew with MiXCR; each CDR3 protein has one entry. Here the sample spans fewer than 85,000 distinct CDR3 sequences, 7.7% being singletons. Source: CD8+ T cells sorted from PBMCs, taken on the day of the yellow fever booster vaccination. The receptors originated from a man aged 25-45 years who received the YFV17D yellow fever vaccine.

This chain connects TRBV7-9 to TRBJ2-3, with a tentative D call TRBD2 (6 bases). V shed 5 bases and J shed 2 bases, with 14 bases lying between them. Germline CDR1 and CDR2: SEHNR and FQNEAQ (reference sequence). This CDR3 contains 15 residues. CDR3 bases: TGTGCCAGCAGCCCACCGGGACTTAACACAGATACGCAGTATTTT. Translating it yields CASSPPGLNTDTQYF.

The sample holds a few counts of this clonotype. The chain combines TRBV10-3 with TRBJ2-3, with TRBD2 identical over 8 bases. CDR3 size: 16 residues. V shed 2 bases, J shed 2 bases, and the junction held 6 bases outside the gene matches. The germline V gene has CDR1 ENHRY and CDR2 SYGVKD. The CDR3 protein is CAISEGLAGYTDTQYF. DNA for the CDR3: TGTGCCATCAGTGAGGGGCTAGCGGGTTACACAGATACGCAGTATTTT.

This clonotype was seen repeatedly, ten times or more. V is TRBV7-8 and J is TRBJ2-5, with D unresolved. The germline V gene has CDR1 SGHVS and CDR2 FQNEAQ. The CDR3 has 14 residues. Between the trimmed V and J ends, which lost 7 bases and 2 bases, there was a span of 14 bases. CDR3 in amino acids: CASTPTDQQETQYF. CDR3 nucleotide sequence: TGTGCCAGCACCCCCACAGATCAACAAGAGACCCAGTACTTC.

A few counts support this clonotype. This rearrangement joins TRBV20-1 to TRBJ2-1; TRBD2 matches 14 bases. CDR3 length: 15 residues. Looked up from germline, CDR1 is DFQATT and CDR2 is SNEGSKA (reference sequence). Trimming took 6 bases from V and 9 from J; bases not matched to a gene: 10. CDR3 sequence: CSAETSGRARGEQFF. CDR3 DNA: TGCAGTGCGGAGACTAGCGGGAGGGCCCGGGGTGAGCAGTTCTTC.

This chain joins TRBV7-6 and TRBJ2-3; 7 bases agree with TRBD2. The V gene end was trimmed by 3 bases and the J gene end by 3 bases; junction bases not matched to a gene: 6. The CDR3 contains 15 residues. Germline CDR1 SGHVS, CDR2 FNYEAQ. CDR3 region: CASSLGGGPTDTQYF. The CDR3 region has the DNA TGTGCCAGCAGCTTGGGGGGAGGGCCGACAGATACGCAGTATTTT.

The table lists this clonotype with many counts. The V and J genes are TRBV6-5 and TRBJ2-3; 8 positions agree with TRBD2. With V trimmed by 6 bases and J by 5 bases, 10 bases remained unmatched. CDR3 size: 15 residues. The germline V gene encodes CDR1 MNHEY and CDR2 SVGAGI. For the CDR3, the DNA is TGTGCCAGCAGCCTCCGACTAGCGCCTGAAGATACGCAGTATTTT. Protein: CASSLRLAPEDTQYF.

This clonotype was recorded a few times. This rearrangement joins TRBV30 to TRBJ2-1; tentative D call: TRBD1 (7 bases). The CDR3 runs 15 residues. V lost 3 bases and J lost 3, with 15 bases in between. The germline V gene encodes CDR1 GTSNPN and CDR2 SVGIG (reference sequence). The CDR3 loop is CAWRVTGTLYNEQFF. The CDR3 coding sequence is TGTGCCTGGAGGGTGACAGGGACTCTCTACAATGAGCAGTTCTTC.

The chain links TRBV27 to TRBJ2-7; TRBD2 is a possible D gene (5 bases). In germline, CDR1 is MNHEY, CDR2 SMNVEV (reference sequence). V was cut by 5 bases and J by 6 bases, with 11 bases left in between. This CDR3 has 12 amino acids. In nucleotides, the CDR3 is TGTGCCAGCAGTCCCCCTGGGAGCGAGCAGTACTTC. Amino acids: CASSPPGSEQYF.

Only a few counts were recorded for this clonotype. This chain joins TRBV28 and TRBJ2-7; 9 bases are shared with TRBD2. CDR1 and CDR2 from the germline V gene are MDHEN and SYDVKM. There are 14 residues in the CDR3. The V gene end was trimmed by 7 bases and the J gene end by 7 bases; junction bases not matched to a gene: 11. CDR3 coding DNA: TGTGCCAGCACCCCGGCGGGAGGGCCTCGGGAGCAGTACTTC. Translated, it gives CASTPAGGPREQYF. The full variable domain, with the rest looked up from reference TRBV28 and TRBJ2-7, is DVKVTQSSRYLVKRTGEKVFLECVQDMDHENMFWYRQDPGLGLRLIYFSYDVKMKEKGDIPEGYSVSREKKERFSLILESASTNQTSMYLCASTPAGGPREQYFGPGTRLTVT.

The chain couples TRBV7-9 to TRBJ1-4; D is possibly TRBD1 (5 bases). The CDR3 has 17 residues. The V gene's germline CDR1 is SEHNR and CDR2 FQNEAQ (reference sequence). Deletions cut 2 bases from V and 7 bases from J, with 20 bases between. The CDR3 nucleotides are TGTGCCAGCAGCTTACCTCCAGGGTACCGAGAGAGTGAAAAACTGTTTTTT. This encodes CASSLPPGYRESEKLFF.

The CDR3 region has the DNA TGTGCCAGCAGGACTGGACAGGGGCCTAACTATGGCTACACCTTC. Its protein product is CASRTGQGPNYGYTF. The gene calls are TRBV6-1 and TRBJ1-2; 9 bases align to TRBD1. Germline trimming cut 6 bases from V and 0 bases from J; bases unmatched to any gene: 5. The V gene's germline CDR1 is MNHNS and CDR2 SASEGT. The CDR3 covers 15 residues.

The V gene is TRBV7-8, the J gene TRBJ2-7; D may be TRBD1 (5 bases). This CDR3 has 14 residues. Deletions cut 3 bases from V and 4 bases from J, with 13 bases between. Germline CDR1 is SGHVS and CDR2 is FQNEAQ. CDR3 nucleotide sequence: TGTGCCAGCAGCTTTGTACAGGTCGGATACGAGCAGTACTTC. Amino acid sequence: CASSFVQVGYEQYF.

This clonotype was seen a handful of times. V is TRBV5-1 and J is TRBJ2-5; tentatively, D is TRBD2 (6 bases). V was cut by 2 bases and J by 10 bases, with 18 bases left in between. The CDR3 extends over 14 amino acids. The germline CDR1 and CDR2 sequences are SGHRS and YFSETQ. The CDR3 DNA follows: TGCGCCAGCAGCTTATTACGGGACTCCGGGGACCAGTACTTC. Translated: CASSLLRDSGDQYF.

This clonotype was observed many times. The chain joins TRBV27 to TRBJ2-5; no reliable D call. The V and J ends lost 0 bases and 7 bases respectively, with 6 bases between them. The CDR3 contains 12 residues. Germline-derived CDR1 and CDR2 are MNHEY and SMNVEV (reference sequence). This CDR3 is CASSLSTGTQYF. In nucleotides, the CDR3 is TGTGCCAGCAGTTTATCGACGGGGACCCAGTACTTC.

The chain combines TRBV20-1 with TRBJ2-1; D unclear. Trimming cost V 1 base and J 5 bases, with 12 bases left between them. This CDR3 region has 14 residues. Per the germline V gene, CDR1 is DFQATT and CDR2 is SNEGSKA (reference sequence). This chain's CDR3 is CSARGFGRNNEQFF. CDR3 in DNA: TGCAGTGCTAGAGGATTTGGAAGAAACAATGAGCAGTTCTTC.

The chain joins TRBV11-2 to TRBJ2-2; TRBD2 matches 12 bases. The CDR3 is 17 residues long. CDR1 and CDR2 (germline): SGHAT, FQNNGV. The ends lost 0 bases at V and 4 bases at J; junction bases unmatched: 3. The CDR3 loop is CASSLEGLAGTTGELFF. The CDR3 DNA sequence: TGTGCCAGCAGCTTAGAAGGACTAGCGGGAACCACCGGGGAGCTGTTTTTT.

This clonotype occurred many times. J is TRBJ2-7 and V is TRBV6-2 or TRBV6-3, with a weak D call TRBD2 (7 bases). The CDR3 sequence is 16 residues long. V was shortened by 5 bases and J by 4 bases, with 21 bases between the two germline ends. In germline, CDR1 is MNHEY, CDR2 SVGEGT. CDR3 bases: TGTGCCAGCAGTGCCGCCTGGGGAGGGACAAAATACGAGCAGTACTTC. This codes for CASSAAWGGTKYEQYF.

This clonotype turned up a few times. J is TRBJ2-7 and V is TRBV6-2 or TRBV6-3; TRBD2 matches at 14 bases. CDR1 MNHEY and CDR2 SVGEGT come from the germline V gene. This CDR3 comprises 15 residues. Trimming removed 2 bases from V and 6 bases from J; junction bases left unmatched: 3. CDR3 residues: CASSYGTSGSLEQYF. CDR3 in DNA: TGTGCCAGCAGTTACGGGACTAGCGGGAGCCTCGAGCAGTACTTC.

This clonotype came up a few times. The chain employs TRBV12-3 or TRBV12-4 and TRBJ2-7; possible D gene TRBD2, 5 bases. The germline V and J ends were trimmed by 5 bases and 5 bases, with 13 bases remaining between them. This CDR3 comprises 13 residues. DNA for the CDR3: TGTGCCAGCAGTAGCTGGTCCGGGGACGAGCAGTACTTC. The encoded protein is CASSSWSGDEQYF.

This clonotype came up many times. The V call is TRBV5-1, the J call TRBJ2-7, with unresolved D. Germline CDR1 SGHRS, CDR2 YFSETQ. CDR3 size: 11 residues. The V end lost 4 bases, the J end lost 0 bases, and 2 bases lay between the germline ends. The CDR3 here is CASSTSYEQYF. In DNA, the CDR3 is TGCGCCAGCAGCACCTCCTACGAGCAGTACTTC.

This clonotype was observed a handful of times. V gene TRBV7-2 combines with J gene TRBJ2-1, with TRBD1 matching over 7 bases. Germline loops: CDR1 SGHTA, CDR2 FQGNSA. The V gene end was trimmed by 5 bases and the J gene end by 4 bases; junction bases not matched to a gene: 5. This CDR3 is 14 amino acids long. CDR3 in DNA: TGTGCCAGCAGCCTAACAGGGGAATACAATGAGCAGTTCTTC. Protein sequence: CASSLTGEYNEQFF.